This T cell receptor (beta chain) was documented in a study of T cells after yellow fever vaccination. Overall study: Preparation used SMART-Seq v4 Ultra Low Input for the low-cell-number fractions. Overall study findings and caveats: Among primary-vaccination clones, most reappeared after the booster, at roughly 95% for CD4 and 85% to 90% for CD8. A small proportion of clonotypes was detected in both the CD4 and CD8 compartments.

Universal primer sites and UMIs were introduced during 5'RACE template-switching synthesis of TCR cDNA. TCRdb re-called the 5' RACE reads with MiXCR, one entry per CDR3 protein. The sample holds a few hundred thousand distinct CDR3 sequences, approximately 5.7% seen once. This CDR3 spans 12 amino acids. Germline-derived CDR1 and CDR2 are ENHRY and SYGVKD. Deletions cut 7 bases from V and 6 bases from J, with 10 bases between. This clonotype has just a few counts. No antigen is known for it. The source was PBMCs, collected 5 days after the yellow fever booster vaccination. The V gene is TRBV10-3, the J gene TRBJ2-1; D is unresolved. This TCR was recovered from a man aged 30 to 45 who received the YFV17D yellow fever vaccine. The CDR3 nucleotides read TGTGCCATCACCGTTACCGGCAATGAGCAGTTCTTC. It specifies CAITVTGNEQFF.